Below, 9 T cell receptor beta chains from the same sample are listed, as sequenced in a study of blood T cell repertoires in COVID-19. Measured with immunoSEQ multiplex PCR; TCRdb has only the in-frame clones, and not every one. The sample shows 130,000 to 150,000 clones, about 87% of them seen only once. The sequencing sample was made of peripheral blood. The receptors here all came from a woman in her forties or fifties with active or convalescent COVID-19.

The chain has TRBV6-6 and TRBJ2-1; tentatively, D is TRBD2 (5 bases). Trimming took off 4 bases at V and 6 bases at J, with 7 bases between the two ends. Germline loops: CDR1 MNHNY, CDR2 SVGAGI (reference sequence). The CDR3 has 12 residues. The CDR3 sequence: CASSFGVNEQFF. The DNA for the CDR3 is TGTGCCAGCAGTTTCGGGGTCAATGAGCAGTTCTTC.

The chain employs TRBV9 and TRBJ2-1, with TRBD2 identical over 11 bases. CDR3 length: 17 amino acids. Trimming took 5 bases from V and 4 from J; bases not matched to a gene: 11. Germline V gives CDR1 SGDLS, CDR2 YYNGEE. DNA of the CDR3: TGTGCCAGCAGTATTCCCTCGACTAGCGGGGTATACAATGAGCAGTTCTTC. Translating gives CASSIPSTSGVYNEQFF.

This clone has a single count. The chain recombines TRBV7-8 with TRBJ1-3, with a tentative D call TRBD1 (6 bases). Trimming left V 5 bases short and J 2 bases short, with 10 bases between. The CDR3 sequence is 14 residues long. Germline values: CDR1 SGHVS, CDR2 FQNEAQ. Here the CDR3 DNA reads TGTGCCAGCAGCCCAGGGGCTGCTGGAAACACCATATATTTT. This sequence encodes CASSPGAAGNTIYF.

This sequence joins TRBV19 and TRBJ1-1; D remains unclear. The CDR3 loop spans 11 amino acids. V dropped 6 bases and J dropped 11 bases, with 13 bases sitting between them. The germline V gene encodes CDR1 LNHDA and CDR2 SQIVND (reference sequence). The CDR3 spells CASSRRAAAFF. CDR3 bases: TGTGCCAGTAGCCGGAGGGCTGCGGCTTTCTTT.

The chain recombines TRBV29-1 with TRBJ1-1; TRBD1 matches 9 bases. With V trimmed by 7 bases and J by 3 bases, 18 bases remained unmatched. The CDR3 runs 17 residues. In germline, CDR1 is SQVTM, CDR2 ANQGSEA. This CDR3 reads CSGTADRGSSIYTEAFF. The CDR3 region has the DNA TGCAGCGGAACCGCGGACAGGGGCTCTTCTATCTACACTGAAGCTTTCTTT. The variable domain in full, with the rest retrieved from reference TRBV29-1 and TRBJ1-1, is SAVISQKPSRDICQRGTSLTIQCQVDSQVTMMFWYRQQPGQSLTLIATANQGSEATYESGFVIDKFPISRPNLTFSTLTVSNMSPEDSSIYLCSGTADRGSSIYTEAFFGQGTRLTVV.

CDR3 residues: CASSDPTGTNYGYTF. The CDR3 DNA reads as TGTGCCAGCAGTGACCCGACAGGGACTAACTATGGCTACACCTTC. This chain connects TRBV6-1 to TRBJ1-2, with 7 bases fitting TRBD1. Germline CDR1 MNHNS, CDR2 SASEGT. There are 15 residues in the CDR3. The V segment lost 3 bases and the J segment 0 bases; nucleotides outside the gene matches: 4.

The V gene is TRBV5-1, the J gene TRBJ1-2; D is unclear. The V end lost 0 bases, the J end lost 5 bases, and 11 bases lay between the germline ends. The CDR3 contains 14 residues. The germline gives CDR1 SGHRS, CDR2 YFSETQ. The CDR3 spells CASSLGGFRYGYTF. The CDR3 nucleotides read TGCGCCAGCAGCTTGGGCGGGTTTAGGTATGGCTACACCTTC.

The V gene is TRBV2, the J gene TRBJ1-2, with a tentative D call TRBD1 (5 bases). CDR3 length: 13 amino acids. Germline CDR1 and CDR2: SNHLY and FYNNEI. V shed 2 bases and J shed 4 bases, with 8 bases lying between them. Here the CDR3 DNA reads TGTGCCAGCAGTGAATCAGGGATCTATGGCTACACCTTC. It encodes CASSESGIYGYTF.

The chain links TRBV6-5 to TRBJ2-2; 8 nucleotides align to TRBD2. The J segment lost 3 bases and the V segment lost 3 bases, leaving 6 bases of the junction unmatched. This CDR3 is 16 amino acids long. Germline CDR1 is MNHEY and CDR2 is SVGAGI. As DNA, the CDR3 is TGTGCCAGCAGTTATCGACTAGCGCAAGACACCGGGGAGCTGTTTTTT. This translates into CASSYRLAQDTGELFF.